The next 10 T cell receptor beta chains were all read from a single sample in a study of blood T cell repertoires in COVID-19. Clones were sequenced by immunoSEQ multiplex PCR, and TCRdb holds only the in-frame ones, with some missing. The data contain a few hundred thousand clones, approximately 85% of them singletons. Material: PBMCs or T cells enriched from blood (not recorded which). The receptor set was obtained from a man younger than 45 who had recovered from COVID-19.

This chain links TRBV11-2 with TRBJ2-7; TRBD1 is a possible D gene (6 bases). The V gene's germline CDR1 is SGHAT and CDR2 FQNNGV. The CDR3 runs 14 residues. Trimming cost V 2 bases and J 1 base, with 9 bases left between them. The CDR3, as DNA: TGTGCCAGCAGCTTACCAGGGGTTTCCTACGAGCAGTACTTC. Protein product: CASSLPGVSYEQYF.

The chain employs TRBV4-3 and TRBJ1-2; 7 nucleotides align to TRBD1. Germline V gene sequence: CDR1 LGHNA, CDR2 YSLEER. The CDR3 has 17 residues. J lost 6 bases, V lost 0 bases, and 13 bases had no gene match. CDR3 bases: TGCGCCAGCAGCCAAGATATTGCGACAGGGAGTGTTAATGGCTACACCTTC. This codes for CASSQDIATGSVNGYTF.

V is TRBV5-4 and J is TRBJ2-7; 7 bases map to TRBD2. V lost 3 bases and J lost 3; bases outside the gene matches: 0. CDR1 SGHNT and CDR2 YYREEE come from the germline V gene (reference sequence). The CDR3 length is 12 residues. The CDR3 here is CASSWGGYEQYF. The CDR3 DNA is TGTGCCAGCAGCTGGGGGGGCTACGAGCAGTACTTC.

This clone was counted a single time. Sequence at one end of the junction differs from germline and may be a read error. Here the CDR3 DNA reads TGTGCCAGCTCCCCACGACTTAGGCCCGGGACAGGGAACAATTATGAGCAGTTCTTC. Translating it yields CASSPRLRPGTGNNYEQFF. The chain has TRBV18 and TRBJ2-1; 9 positions match TRBD1. Per the germline V gene, CDR1 is KGHSH and CDR2 is LQKENI. The CDR3 consists of 19 residues.

The chain recombines TRBV5-4 with TRBJ1-2; TRBD1 might be the D (6 bases). Trimming shortened V by 5 bases and J by 6 bases, and 14 bases separated the two germline ends. The CDR3 totals 13 residues. The V gene's germline CDR1 is SGHNT and CDR2 YYREEE (reference sequence). As DNA, the CDR3 is TGTGCCAGCAGACCGGACAGCGGAGATGGCTACACCTTC. This encodes CASRPDSGDGYTF.

In its sample, this clone was seen once. The V call is TRBV9, the J call TRBJ1-2; 7 bases match TRBD1. J gave up 4 bases and V 3 bases, and 12 bases lay outside the gene matches. The germline gives CDR1 SGDLS, CDR2 YYNGEE. The CDR3 totals 16 residues. The CDR3 DNA follows: TGTGCCAGCAGCGCAATCCGGGACAGTCTCGGCTATGGCTACACCTTC. This encodes CASSAIRDSLGYGYTF.

The chain employs TRBV7-8 and TRBJ1-1; D remains unclear. The germline CDR1 and CDR2 sequences are SGHVS and FQNEAQ. The V gene lost 5 bases and the J gene lost 4 bases, with 26 bases spanning the gap. The CDR3 spans 18 residues. The CDR3 sequence is CASSPTHREPLTGTEAFF. In DNA, the CDR3 is TGTGCCAGCAGCCCGACCCACCGGGAACCACTAACGGGCACTGAAGCTTTCTTT.

This clone was detected once. The CDR3 reads CASSPVGGDYNEQFF. The CDR3 DNA reads as TGTGCCAGCAGCCCCGTCGGGGGTGATTACAATGAGCAGTTCTTC. This chain uses TRBV7-2 with TRBJ2-1; weak D call: TRBD2 (6 bases). Trimming left V 5 bases short and J 4 bases short, with 15 bases between. This CDR3 region has 15 residues. Per germline, CDR1 SGHTA and CDR2 FQGNSA.

The chain uses TRBV5-4 and TRBJ2-7; D gene uncertain. CDR3 length equals 12 residues. Trimming shortened V by 2 bases and J by 3 bases, and 6 bases separated the two germline ends. Germline CDR1 is SGHNT and CDR2 is YYREEE (reference sequence). This chain's CDR3 is CASSFGNYEQYF. The CDR3 DNA reads TGTGCCAGCAGCTTCGGTAACTACGAGCAGTACTTC.

The V gene is TRBV5-1, the J gene TRBJ2-1; D may be TRBD2 (6 bases). The CDR3 is made up of 15 amino acids. V was shortened by 5 bases and J by 0 bases, with 12 bases between the two germline ends. Looked up from germline, CDR1 is SGHRS and CDR2 is YFSETQ. The CDR3: CASRIGGGSYNEQFF. For the CDR3, the DNA is TGCGCCAGCAGGATCGGGGGAGGCTCCTACAATGAGCAGTTCTTC. The whole variable domain, filled in from reference TRBV5-1 and TRBJ2-1, reads KAGVTQTPRYLIKTRGQQVTLSCSPISGHRSVSWYQQTPGQGLQFLFEYFSETQRNKGNFPGRFSGRQFSNSRSEMNVSTLELGDSALYLCASRIGGGSYNEQFFGPGTRLTVL.